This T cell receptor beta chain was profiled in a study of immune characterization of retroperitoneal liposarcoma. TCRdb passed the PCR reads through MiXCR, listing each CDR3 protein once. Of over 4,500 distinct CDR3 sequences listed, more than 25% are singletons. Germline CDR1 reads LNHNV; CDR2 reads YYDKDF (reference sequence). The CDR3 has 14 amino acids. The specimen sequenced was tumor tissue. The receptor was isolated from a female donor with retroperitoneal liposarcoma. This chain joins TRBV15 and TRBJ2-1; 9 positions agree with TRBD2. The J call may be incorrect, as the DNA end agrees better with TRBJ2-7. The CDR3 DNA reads TGTGCCACCTCGCAGGCGGGAGGGAAGCGCGAGCAGTACTTC. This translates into CATSQAGGKREQYF.